This T cell receptor beta chain was documented in a study of CD8+CD57+ T cells in acquired aplastic anemia. Across the study: On average, sorted CD4+ and CD8+ cells gave 2.5 to 4 ug of DNA.

Study-level findings and limits: Common to patients and controls were twenty-nine CD8+ CDR3 sequences.

Details on this clonotype: The antigen remains unidentified.

TCR beta VDJ and CDR3 were profiled, and genomic DNA was the template. A single record per CDR3 protein comes from TCRdb applying MiXCR to the reads. Of 160,000 or so distinct CDR3 sequences in the sample, roughly 48% are singletons; the top ten hold more than 0.95%. In germline, CDR1 is DFQATT, CDR2 SNEGSKA (reference sequence). Trimming took 1 base from V and 12 from J; bases not matched to a gene: 6. The CDR3 runs to 13 residues. The sequenced patients had an expansion of CD8+CD57+ cells seen by flow cytometry. Receipt of therapy had not occurred in any patient by the time of blood sampling. The receptor was derived from a human donor with aplastic anemia. Sample: sorted CD4+, CD8+, or CD8+CD57+ T cells (not recorded which) from PBMCs. The chain combines TRBV20-1 with TRBJ1-6, with 7 nucleotides matching TRBD1. The CDR3 DNA reads as TGCAGTGCTAGAGCCCAGGGGGGTTTACCCCTCCACTTT. Translated: CSARAQGGLPLHF.